The T cell receptor (beta chain) under discussion was sequenced for a study of cytomegalovirus exposure and HLA in healthy donors. Germline V gives CDR1 MNHNY, CDR2 SVGAGI (reference sequence). Trimming shortened V by 4 bases and J by 6 bases, and 18 bases separated the two germline ends. The CDR3 consists of 15 residues. The PCR used 60 Vbeta and 13 Jbeta primers. Measured with immunoSEQ multiplex PCR; TCRdb has only the in-frame clones, and not every one. Among 30,000 to 45,000 clones, about nine tenths were seen once, and the ten largest hold approximately 10%. The chain is built from TRBV6-6 and TRBJ1-2; D remains unclear. The clonotype comes from a woman aged 35 to 49 in good health and CMV-seropositive. Sequencing was carried out using PBMCs. CDR3 coding DNA: TGTGCCAGCAGTTGGGAGTTGGGAGGGAGGGATGGCTACACCTTC. Amino acid sequence: CASSWELGGRDGYTF.